A single T cell receptor (beta chain) is shown here with its context. The data derive from a study of cytomegalovirus exposure and HLA in healthy donors. Researchers ran the PCR with 60 Vbeta and 13 Jbeta primers. Here immunoSEQ multiplex PCR was the method, and the copy in TCRdb shows in-frame clones only, minus some. The listing contains some 48,000 clones. After removal of 1 base from V and 6 bases from J, the junction contained 5 bases not matched to a gene. The CDR3 runs 16 residues. Germline V CDR1 and CDR2: LGHNA, YNFKEQ. The receptor was derived from a woman in her 40s in good health and CMV-seronegative. Input material: PBMCs. The rearrangement uses TRBV4-2 and TRBJ2-3, with TRBD2 matching 12 bases. CDR3 sequence (DNA): TGTGCCAGCAGCCAAGGGACTAGCGGGGACCTTGATACGCAGTATTTT. It translates to CASSQGTSGDLDTQYF.